This T cell receptor (beta chain) comes out of a study of blood T cell repertoires in COVID-19. Study-level information: The samples span acute and convalescent COVID-19 from the United States, Italy and Spain.

Data came from immunoSEQ multiplex PCR; TCRdb stores just in-frame clones and leaves some out. The table lists roughly 200,000 clones, approximately 75% of them singletons. Enrolled through a virtual design, the participants were between roughly 18 and 89 years of age and came from about two dozen US areas. Input material: PBMCs or T cells enriched from blood (not recorded which). The clonotype originates from a man in his forties who had recovered from COVID-19.

This CDR3 is CAWSEGVRLINEKLFF. The CDR3 DNA reads TGTGCCTGGAGCGAGGGAGTGAGATTAATTAATGAAAAACTGTTTTTT. The chain couples TRBV30 to TRBJ1-4, with unresolved D. This CDR3 has 16 residues. The germline gives CDR1 GTSNPN, CDR2 SVGIG (reference sequence). V lost 3 bases and J lost 4, with 18 bases in between.